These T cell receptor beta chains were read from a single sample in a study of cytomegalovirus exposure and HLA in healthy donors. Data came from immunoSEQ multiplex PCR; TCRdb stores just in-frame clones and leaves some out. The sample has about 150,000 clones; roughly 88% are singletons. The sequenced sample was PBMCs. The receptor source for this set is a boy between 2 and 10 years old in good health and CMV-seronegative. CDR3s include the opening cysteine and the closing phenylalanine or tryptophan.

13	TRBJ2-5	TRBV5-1	CASSFVQEETQYF
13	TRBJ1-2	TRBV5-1	CASSLGQDYGYTF
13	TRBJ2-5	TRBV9	CASSARGEETQYF
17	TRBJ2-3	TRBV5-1	CASSPGLAGGSTDTQYF
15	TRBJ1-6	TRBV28	CASSLWTDGNSPLHF
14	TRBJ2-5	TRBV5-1	CASSRTGDQETQYF
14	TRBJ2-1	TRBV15	CATSRTSGSDEQFF
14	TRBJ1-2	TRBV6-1	CASSEGGGPDGYTF
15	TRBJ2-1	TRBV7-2	CASSSLAGPYNEQFF
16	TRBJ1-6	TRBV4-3	CASSPNRASYNSPLHF
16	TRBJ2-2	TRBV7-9	CASSPERLRDTGELFF
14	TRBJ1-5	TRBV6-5	CASIKTGRPEPQHF
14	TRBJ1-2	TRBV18	CASSPPIGEVDYTF
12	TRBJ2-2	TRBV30	CACYGSTGELFF
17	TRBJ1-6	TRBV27	CASSFEGANSYNSPLHF
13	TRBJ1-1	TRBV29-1	CSVWDRGSTEAFF